The entry that follows covers one T cell receptor (beta chain) sequence. This sample was taken from a study of PD-L1 blockade in urothelial cancer. Study at large: Across blood samples, T cells had a median count of 141,255.

Synthetic TCR analog templates were spiked into all PCRs individually. Sequencing used immunoSEQ multiplex PCR; TCRdb keeps in-frame clones, though not all of them. In the table there are tens of thousands of clones, around 89% of which are singletons. Germline V gene data show CDR1 as SGDLS and CDR2 as YYNGEE. The CDR3 loop spans 15 amino acids. V was clipped by 3 bases and J by 2 bases; unmatched bases: 2. The source is a man aged 55 to 69 with urothelial cancer. V and J are TRBV9 and TRBJ2-1; 10 nucleotides align to TRBD2. The sequencing used PBMCs, collected around atezolizumab (anti-PD-L1) treatment. The CDR3 DNA reads as TGTGCCAGCAGCGCCAGCGGGAGGGCCTACAATGAGCAGTTCTTC. It translates to CASSASGRAYNEQFF.